The 31 T cell receptor beta chains listed next were all sequenced from one sample in a study of CXCR3-negative and CXCR3-positive naive CD8 T cells. All TRB cDNA libraries came from 5' RACE performed with UMI labels. TCRdb reprocessed the 5' RACE reads and stores each CDR3 protein as one record, lacking DNA. The sample has 20,000 to 25,000 distinct CDR3 sequences. The sample taken for sequencing was memory CD8+ T cells from blood. Source of these receptors: a human donor in good health. Some clones in this sample may be carry-over from other donors' samples.

This chain connects TRBV7-6 to TRBJ2-7; TCRdb's D gene call, TRBD1, goes unchecked for lack of DNA. From germline, CDR1 is SGHVS and CDR2 FNYEAQ. CDR3 length equals 15 residues. The CDR3 loop is CASSLAQGARYEQYF.

The rearrangement joins TRBV29-1 to TRBJ2-5; with no DNA, the TCRdb D assignment of TRBD1 cannot be verified. Germline V gene data show CDR1 as SQVTM and CDR2 as ANQGSEA. This CDR3 comprises 15 residues. The CDR3: CSVADPGQIQETQYF.

This CDR3 is CSVEEVAGGHMDTQYF. The V gene is TRBV29-1, the J gene TRBJ2-3; TCRdb's D call, TRBD2, is unchecked because there is no DNA. This CDR3 comprises 16 residues. Germline assignment: CDR1 SQVTM and CDR2 ANQGSEA.

The chain is built from TRBV7-3 and TRBJ1-2; lacking DNA, the TRBD1 call made by TCRdb goes unchecked. Germline V gene sequence: CDR1 SGHTA, CDR2 FQGTGA. CDR3 length: 16 residues. Here the CDR3 reads CASSLTGTGDRYGYTF.

The V and J genes are TRBV7-6 and TRBJ1-1; TCRdb's D call of TRBD1 is untestable without DNA. Germline V CDR1 and CDR2: SGHVS, FNYEAQ. CDR3 length: 15 residues. The CDR3 reads CASSSRQETNTEAFF.

The chain couples TRBV29-1 to TRBJ2-3. From germline, CDR1 is SQVTM and CDR2 ANQGSEA. The CDR3 loop spans 13 amino acids. CDR3 loop: CSVVLGNTDTQYF.

CDR3 in amino acids: CASSLAGNRYEQYF. V gene TRBV11-1 combines with J gene TRBJ2-7. The CDR3 is 14 amino acids. Germline-derived CDR1 and CDR2 are SGHAT and FQDESV (reference sequence).

The V call is TRBV5-1, the J call TRBJ2-1; TCRdb designates TRBD1, a call that cannot be tested without DNA. The CDR3 loop spans 15 amino acids. Germline V gene sequence: CDR1 SGHRS, CDR2 YFSETQ. CDR3 loop: CASSAPGQGGKEQFF.

V gene TRBV6-2 or TRBV6-3 combines with J gene TRBJ2-7. There are 14 residues in the CDR3. Germline V gene lookup returns CDR1 MNHEY and CDR2 SVGEGT. The CDR3 protein is CASSLTGISYEQYF.

V is TRBV29-1 and J is TRBJ2-3; the D call of TRBD1 rests on TCRdb alone, since no DNA is present to check it. The CDR3 is 14 residues long. Per the germline V gene, CDR1 is SQVTM and CDR2 is ANQGSEA. CDR3 sequence reads: CSVEGAPLLGTQYF.

This chain uses TRBV7-3 with TRBJ2-7; lacking DNA, the TRBD1 call made by TCRdb goes unchecked. CDR1 SGHTA and CDR2 FQGTGA come from the germline V gene. This CDR3 comprises 15 residues. CDR3 residues: CASSLSWGGTYEQYF.

The chain uses TRBV4-3 and TRBJ2-1; TCRdb's assignment of TRBD2 cannot be checked, as there is no DNA. CDR1 and CDR2 (germline): LGHNA, YSLEER. CDR3 length: 14 amino acids. CDR3 loop: CASSQASSDNEQFF.

The chain carries TRBV29-1 and TRBJ2-3; TCRdb reports TRBD1, a call that lacks DNA to check it against. In germline, CDR1 is SQVTM, CDR2 ANQGSEA. The CDR3 has 14 residues. This CDR3 is CSVEGDRVADTQYF.

The chain is built from TRBV12-3 or TRBV12-4 and TRBJ2-7; TCRdb outputs TRBD1, but without DNA this stays unchecked. CDR3 length: 14 amino acids. The CDR3 loop is CASSPGGFSYEQYF.

The V gene is TRBV7-9, the J gene TRBJ1-6. This CDR3 contains 14 residues. Germline V lookup: CDR1 SEHNR, CDR2 FQNEAQ (reference sequence). The CDR3 loop is CASSLFLGDSPLHF.

CDR3 region: CASSRDLQETQYF. This chain uses TRBV6-6 with TRBJ2-5; TCRdb calls TRBD2, which cannot be checked without DNA. The CDR3 covers 13 residues. Germline V gene data show CDR1 as MNHNY and CDR2 as SVGAGI (reference sequence).

This rearrangement joins TRBV20-1 to TRBJ2-5. Germline V gene sequence: CDR1 DFQATT, CDR2 SNEGSKA (reference sequence). The CDR3 runs 14 residues. CDR3 region: CSARDPEDQETQYF.

The chain employs TRBV12-3 or TRBV12-4 and TRBJ1-3. The CDR3 length is 14 residues. CDR3 amino acids: CASSLRVGGNTIYF.

The chain is built from TRBV7-9 and TRBJ2-3; the TCRdb D gene call, TRBD2, has no DNA to confirm it. CDR3 length: 15 amino acids. Germline V gene data show CDR1 as SEHNR and CDR2 as FQNEAQ (reference sequence). The CDR3 here is CASSLGASVEDTQYF.

The chain employs TRBV20-1 and TRBJ2-1; TCRdb reports TRBD1, a call that lacks DNA to check it against. The germline gives CDR1 DFQATT, CDR2 SNEGSKA (reference sequence). CDR3 size: 12 residues. CDR3 loop: CSASNRENEQFF.

Measured by frequency, this clonotype is medium-sized. This chain joins TRBV4-1 and TRBJ1-2; TCRdb calls TRBD1, which cannot be checked without DNA. This CDR3 comprises 14 residues. Germline lookup yields CDR1 MGHRA and CDR2 YSYEKL. This CDR3 is CASSQGTGPYGYTF.

The chain joins TRBV29-1 to TRBJ1-2. CDR1 is SQVTM, CDR2 ANQGSEA, per germline. The CDR3 extends over 13 amino acids. CDR3 sequence: CSVAGTDSYGYTF.

The CDR3 protein is CASGTSGRTDTQYF. The V call is TRBV4-1, the J call TRBJ2-3; the TRBD2 assignment by TCRdb is unverifiable without DNA. Per the germline V gene, CDR1 is MGHRA and CDR2 is YSYEKL. The CDR3 is 14 residues long.

This chain uses TRBV11-3 with TRBJ2-3. The CDR3 consists of 13 residues. Germline V gene data show CDR1 as SGHNT and CDR2 as YENEEA. The CDR3 protein is CASSLYSADTQYF.

This chain joins TRBV6-4 and TRBJ2-3; TCRdb calls TRBD1, which cannot be checked without DNA. The CDR3 contains 14 residues. Germline V lookup: CDR1 MRHNA, CDR2 SNTAGT. CDR3 sequence reads: CASSPTASTDTQYF.

V gene TRBV20-1 combines with J gene TRBJ2-7; TCRdb calls TRBD1, which cannot be checked without DNA. The CDR3 runs to 14 residues. Germline assignment: CDR1 DFQATT and CDR2 SNEGSKA (reference sequence). The CDR3 spells CSARTGTDDSEQYF.

The chain recombines TRBV13 with TRBJ1-5. CDR3 length equals 14 residues. Germline V gene lookup returns CDR1 PRHDT and CDR2 FYEKMQ (reference sequence). The CDR3 here is CASSLRGVNQPQHF. Using reference TRBV13 and TRBJ1-5 for the parts outside the CDR3, the full variable domain is AAGVIQSPRHLIKEKRETATLKCYPIPRHDTVYWYQQGPGQDPQFLISFYEKMQSDKGSIPDRFSAQQFSDYHSELNMSSLELGDSALYFCASSLRGVNQPQHFGDGTRLSIL.

The chain is built from TRBV7-2 and TRBJ2-3; TCRdb names TRBD1, which stays unverified in the absence of DNA. CDR1 and CDR2 from the germline V gene are SGHTA and FQGNSA. This CDR3 spans 17 amino acids. The CDR3 sequence is CASSLERGRGKADTQYF.

V usage is TRBV5-1 and J usage is TRBJ2-7; TCRdb gives TRBD2 as the D gene, but with no DNA this cannot be confirmed. The CDR3 spans 13 residues. Germline V lookup: CDR1 SGHRS, CDR2 YFSETQ. The CDR3 here is CASRGTSDYEQYF.

The chain uses TRBV29-1 and TRBJ2-3. CDR1 SQVTM and CDR2 ANQGSEA come from the germline V gene. CDR3 size: 13 residues. The chain's CDR3 is CSVAGERIDTQYF.

The chain couples TRBV3-1 to TRBJ2-5. The CDR3 consists of 11 residues. Germline CDR1 reads LGHDT; CDR2 reads YNNKEL (reference sequence). The CDR3 protein is CASRVGETQYF.